This entry features one T cell receptor (beta chain) sequence. Per the study methods: Reference gene primers were amplified, and this amplification served to estimate nucleated cell counts. Libraries were prepared by immunoSEQ multiplex PCR; TCRdb keeps only in-frame clonotypes and omits some of them. Clone size and the V and J calls come from that table; the DNA yielded D and trimming. Of about 310,000 clones listed, around 90% are singletons. These data belong to a study of blood T cell repertoires in COVID-19. Overall study context: Acute-phase and convalescent COVID-19 samples originated in the United States, Italy and Spain.

V lost 6 bases and J 1 base, leaving 15 bases between the germline ends. CDR3 length: 15 amino acids. From germline, CDR1 is LNHDA and CDR2 SQIVND (reference sequence). The study recruited people aged about 18 to 95 years across under 25 US areas. Participants had their cohort set by participant-reported clinical history. This TCR was sampled from a woman aged 18-30 years with acute COVID-19. Source material: PBMCs or T cells enriched from blood (not recorded which). The V gene is TRBV19, the J gene TRBJ1-2; no reliable D call. CDR3: CASRSSAGNNYGYTF. The DNA for the CDR3 is TGTGCCAGTAGAAGCTCGGCAGGCAATAACTATGGCTACACCTTC.